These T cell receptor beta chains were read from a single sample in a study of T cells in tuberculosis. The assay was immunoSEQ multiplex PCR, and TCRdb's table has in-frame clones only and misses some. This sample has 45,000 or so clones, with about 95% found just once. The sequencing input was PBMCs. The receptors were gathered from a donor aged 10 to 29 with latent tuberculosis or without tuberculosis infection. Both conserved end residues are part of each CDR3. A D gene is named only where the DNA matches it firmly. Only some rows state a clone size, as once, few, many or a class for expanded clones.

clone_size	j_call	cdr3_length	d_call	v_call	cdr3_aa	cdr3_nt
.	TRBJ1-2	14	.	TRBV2	CASSEYGNIYGYTF	TGTGCCAGCAGTGAATACGGGAACATATATGGCTACACCTTC
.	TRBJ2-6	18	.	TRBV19	CASSIVPSDYSGANVLTF	TGTGCCAGTAGTATAGTACCGTCGGACTACTCTGGGGCCAACGTCCTGACTTTC
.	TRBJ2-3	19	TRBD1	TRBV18	CASSLLALTGQGAPDTQYF	TGTGCCAGCTCACTGTTGGCCCTTACTGGACAGGGGGCCCCAGATACGCAGTATTTT
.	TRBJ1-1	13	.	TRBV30	CAWSPGLDTEAFF	TGTGCCTGGAGCCCCGGGTTGGACACTGAAGCTTTCTTT
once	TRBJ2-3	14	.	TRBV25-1	CASSGGSRGDTQYF	TGTGCCAGCAGTGGGGGTAGCCGGGGGGATACGCAGTATTTT
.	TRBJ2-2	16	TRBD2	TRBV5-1	CASSTRLALNTGELFF	TGCGCCAGCAGCACCCGACTAGCGCTGAACACCGGGGAGCTGTTTTTT
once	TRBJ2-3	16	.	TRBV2	CASSDFAGATTDTQYF	TGTGCCAGCAGTGATTTTGCGGGGGCTACCACAGATACGCAGTATTTT
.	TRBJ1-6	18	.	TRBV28	CASSLPDRRSSYNSPLHF	TGTGCCAGCAGTTTACCGGACAGAAGGAGCTCCTATAATTCACCCCTCCACTTT
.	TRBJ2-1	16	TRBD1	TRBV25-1	CASTSRQGGSYNEQFF	TGTGCCAGCACCTCTCGACAGGGGGGCTCCTACAATGAGCAGTTCTTC
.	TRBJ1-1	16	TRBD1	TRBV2	CASSNKGTGMNTEAFF	TGTGCCAGCAGTAATAAGGGGACAGGAATGAACACTGAAGCTTTCTTT
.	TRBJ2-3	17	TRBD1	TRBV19	CASSRPRQGAGTDTQYF	TGTGCCAGTAGTAGACCCCGACAGGGGGCGGGCACAGATACGCAGTATTTT
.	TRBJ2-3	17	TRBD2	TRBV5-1	CASSLRLAGGPLATQYF	TGCGCCAGCAGCTTGAGGCTAGCGGGGGGGCCTTTGGCTACGCAGTATTTT
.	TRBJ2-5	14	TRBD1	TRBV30	CAWASGTGQETQYF	TGTGCCTGGGCCTCGGGGACAGGCCAAGAGACCCAGTACTTC
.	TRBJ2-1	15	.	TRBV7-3	CASSLTNTGSNEQFF	TGTGCCAGCAGCTTAACGAATACAGGGAGCAATGAGCAGTTCTTC
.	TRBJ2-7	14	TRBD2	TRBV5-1	CASSSGTSGYEQYF	TGCGCCAGCAGCTCGGGGACTAGCGGCTACGAGCAGTACTTC